The clone carrying this TCR beta chain is classed as medium-sized by frequency. The antigen is unknown. CDR1 SQVTM and CDR2 ANQGSEA come from the germline V gene. The CDR3 extends over 14 amino acids. This sample is part of a study of CXCR3-negative and CXCR3-positive naive CD8 T cells. Study-level background: The libraries together contributed about 130 million TRB reads, each supplying about 1.5 +/- 0.3 million.

The CD45RO-CCR7+CD27+CD95- phenotype denoted naive CD8+ T cells. Findings of the study overall: The study inferred TCR strength from TRB CDR3 properties and found comparable surface CD5 between naive subsets. Naive CXCR3-positive cells had TRB CDR3s more hydrophobic than those of CXCR3-negative naive cells. Naive cells used TRBV-TRBJ genes in much the same way whether CXCR3-negative or CXCR3-positive; memory cells did not.

Libraries of TRB cDNA were made by 5' RACE and carried UMIs. TCRdb re-called the 5' RACE reads and gives one entry per CDR3 protein, without DNA. The listing contains 5,000 to 6,500 distinct CDR3 sequences. The gene calls are TRBV29-1 and TRBJ2-3; the TCRdb call, TRBD1, lacks DNA for checking. This sequence was found in a human donor in good health. Some clones in this sample may be carry-over from other donors' samples. The sequencing input was naive CXCR3+ CD8+ T cells from blood. The subset: CD45RO-CCR7+CD27+CD95- naive CD8+ T cells expressing CXCR3 (TNR3+). The chain's CDR3 is CSVAPGTSTDTQYF.